Presented here are 32 T cell receptor beta chains from one specimen sequenced in a study of Ad26.COV2.S vaccination and SARS-CoV-2 variants. Treatment: over 15 received Ad26.COV2.S at low or high dose, single or two shots; roughly five received placebo; per-sample allocation not given. Sample collection was performed on day 63 after the first vaccine or placebo injection. TCRdb keeps only in-frame clones here, not all; method: immunoSEQ multiplex PCR. The table records fewer than 800,000 clones, more than 70% of them present only once. Sequenced here: peripheral blood, sampled in a trial of Ad26.COV2.S vaccine versus placebo. The receptors were sampled from a person between 18 and 60 years old who received the Ad26.COV2.S COVID-19 vaccine or a placebo.

The CDR3 sequence is CASSLGGLAGGFETQYF. CDR3 in DNA: TGTGCCAGCAGCTTAGGAGGACTAGCGGGGGGGTTTGAGACCCAGTACTTC. The chain carries TRBV7-9 and TRBJ2-5, with 15 positions matching TRBD2. Germline values: CDR1 SEHNR, CDR2 FQNEAQ (reference sequence). V shed 1 base, J shed 5 bases, and the junction held 5 bases outside the gene matches. The CDR3 contains 17 residues.

In this sample, this clone turned up a few times. Additional DNA sequences in this sample encode the identical CDR3. The chain carries TRBV24-1 and TRBJ1-5, with D possibly TRBD1 on 6 matching bases. V lost 3 bases and J lost 4, with 9 bases in between. This CDR3 contains 14 residues. Germline V gives CDR1 KGHDR, CDR2 SFDVKD. The DNA of the CDR3 is TGTGCCACCAGTGATCCCCAGGGGAATCAGCCCCAGCATTTT. Translated: CATSDPQGNQPQHF.

This chain uses TRBV28 with TRBJ1-6; 7 bases are a match to TRBD1. Germline CDR1 reads MDHEN; CDR2 reads SYDVKM. Trimming removed 4 bases from V and 7 bases from J; junction bases left unmatched: 1. This CDR3 is 13 amino acids long. The CDR3 loop reads CASSSTGNSPLHF. CDR3 sequence (DNA): TGTGCCAGCAGTTCGACAGGGAATTCACCCCTCCACTTT.

As for this clone: The sample has other DNA sequences that encode this CDR3 too. The genes are TRBV18 and TRBJ1-1, with D perhaps TRBD1 (5 bases). Germline CDR1 reads KGHSH; CDR2 reads LQKENI. Trimming shortened V by 3 bases and J by 1 base, and 9 bases separated the two germline ends. The CDR3 totals 14 residues. Written as DNA, the CDR3 is TGTGCCAGCTCACCCCAGGACAAGAACACTGAAGCTTTCTTT. It encodes CASSPQDKNTEAFF.

V is TRBV27 and J is TRBJ2-7, with 12 nucleotides matching TRBD2. Trimming at V came to 6 bases and at J to 2 bases, leaving 5 bases not matched to a gene. This CDR3 has 15 residues. CDR1 is MNHEY, CDR2 SMNVEV, per germline (reference sequence). CDR3 sequence: CASSILAGGPYEQYF. In DNA, the CDR3 is TGTGCCAGCAGCATCCTAGCGGGAGGGCCCTACGAGCAGTACTTC.

The V and J genes are TRBV5-1 and TRBJ1-2; TRBD1 aligns across 7 bases. CDR1 and CDR2 (germline): SGHRS, YFSETQ. Trimming cost V 5 bases and J 5 bases; bases outside gene matches: 12. This CDR3 has 15 residues. The CDR3 sequence: CASRPGRGLLYGYTF. The CDR3, as DNA: TGCGCCAGCAGACCGGGGAGGGGGCTGCTATATGGCTACACCTTC.

This chain uses TRBV13 with TRBJ2-7; D unclear. The CDR3 is 12 residues long. The germline gives CDR1 PRHDT, CDR2 FYEKMQ (reference sequence). Trimming cost V 5 bases and J 6 bases, with 11 bases left between them. The CDR3 DNA reads as TGTGCCAGCAGCACCCCCAGGACCGAGCAGTACTTC. Its translation is CASSTPRTEQYF.

This clone has only a few counts. The chain links TRBV3-1 (or the pseudogene TRBV3-2) to TRBJ1-3; D remains unclear. The V gene lost 1 base and the J gene lost 5 bases, with 18 bases spanning the gap. This CDR3 contains 17 residues. Germline lookup yields CDR1 LGHDT and CDR2 YNNKEL (reference sequence). The CDR3 loop reads CASSQVTDHRGRNTIYF. CDR3 bases: TGTGCCAGCAGCCAAGTTACGGATCATCGTGGACGAAACACCATATATTTT.

CDR3 in DNA: TGCGCCAGCAGCCAAGAGGGGTACTATGGCTACACCTTC. Amino acids: CASSQEGYYGYTF. The chain employs TRBV4-3 and TRBJ1-2; D is ambiguous. The CDR3 is made up of 13 amino acids. V lost 0 bases, J lost 3 bases, and 5 bases lay in between. Germline V CDR1 and CDR2: LGHNA, YSLEER.

CDR3 region: CASSESFKSPGTGVPGEKLFF. CDR3 nucleotide sequence: TGCGCCAGCAGTGAGTCATTTAAGAGTCCCGGGACAGGGGTCCCGGGGGAAAAACTGTTTTTT. The chain joins TRBV10-1 to TRBJ1-4; 10 bases fit TRBD1. Trimming removed 0 bases from V and 8 bases from J; junction bases left unmatched: 21. This CDR3 region has 21 residues. Per the germline V gene, CDR1 is WNHNN and CDR2 is SYGVQD (reference sequence).

This rearrangement joins TRBV5-4 to TRBJ1-2; a possible D gene is TRBD1 (5 bases). This CDR3 is built from 15 residues. V was cut by 4 bases and J by 3 bases, with 16 bases left in between. Germline lookup yields CDR1 SGHNT and CDR2 YYREEE (reference sequence). Here the CDR3 DNA reads TGTGCCAGCAGCCCGGGTCCGGGGGAATACTATGGCTACACCTTC. Amino acid sequence: CASSPGPGEYYGYTF.

The rearrangement joins TRBV18 to TRBJ1-2, with D hard to call. CDR1 is KGHSH, CDR2 LQKENI, per germline. The CDR3 is 14 residues long. The V and J ends lost 4 bases and 0 bases respectively, with 9 bases between them. The CDR3 nucleotides read TGTGCCAGCTCACTCGCGGGAGCTAACTATGGCTACACCTTC. It yields the protein CASSLAGANYGYTF.

V usage is TRBV11-2 and J usage is TRBJ1-1; D gene unclear. The CDR3 totals 13 residues. Trimming took off 3 bases at V and 4 bases at J, with 9 bases between the two ends. In germline, CDR1 is SGHAT, CDR2 FQNNGV. CDR3 DNA sequence: TGTGCCAGCAGCTTGATAGAAAGCACTGAAGCTTTCTTT. This encodes CASSLIESTEAFF.

The chain is built from TRBV18 and TRBJ2-1; no clear D gene. In germline, CDR1 is KGHSH, CDR2 LQKENI. The CDR3 sequence is 15 residues long. V was pared by 8 bases and J by 9 bases, with 23 bases between. CDR3 coding DNA: TGTGCCAGCCGTCTGGGCGGCAAAAAGATAGGTGAGCAGTTCTTC. Translated: CASRLGGKKIGEQFF.

This clone was seen once. The CDR3 here is CASRQGQPYEQYF. The CDR3 region has the DNA TGTGCCAGCAGACAAGGACAGCCCTACGAGCAGTACTTC. The rearrangement joins TRBV6-5 to TRBJ2-7; perhaps TRBD1 as D (6 bases). This CDR3 is 13 amino acids long. The germline gives CDR1 MNHEY, CDR2 SVGAGI. Between the trimmed V and J ends, which lost 6 bases and 2 bases, there was a span of 11 bases.

The chain links TRBV6-5 to TRBJ1-6; 9 bases map to TRBD1. The CDR3 loop spans 15 amino acids. V gave up 8 bases and J gave up 10 bases; unmatched junction bases: 12. Germline assignment: CDR1 MNHEY and CDR2 SVGAGI. CDR3 residues: CASALGTGFRSPLHF. The CDR3 nucleotides read TGTGCCAGCGCACTAGGGACAGGGTTCCGATCACCCCTCCACTTT.

V and J are TRBV7-8 and TRBJ2-7; 8 bases are shared with TRBD2. The CDR3 is 15 residues long. Germline loops: CDR1 SGHVS, CDR2 FQNEAQ. The ends lost 4 bases at V and 4 bases at J; junction bases unmatched: 9. The CDR3 DNA follows: TGTGCCAGCAGCTCAAAAGCGGGAGTTGGGTACGAGCAGTACTTC. Protein sequence: CASSSKAGVGYEQYF.

V usage is TRBV7-2 and J usage is TRBJ1-1; TRBD1 agrees at 7 bases. V trimming: 2 bases; J trimming: 3 bases; junction bases outside the gene matches: 9. The CDR3 length is 16 residues. CDR1 and CDR2 (germline): SGHTA, FQGNSA. This CDR3 reads CASSLRLGQAHTEAFF. In DNA form, the CDR3 reads TGTGCCAGCAGCTTACGCCTTGGACAGGCCCACACTGAAGCTTTCTTT.

The rearrangement joins TRBV5-4 to TRBJ1-2; D gene ambiguous. The CDR3 is 13 amino acids. V lost 1 base, J lost 0 bases, and 4 bases lay in between. CDR1 and CDR2 from the germline V gene are SGHNT and YYREEE (reference sequence). The CDR3 loop is CASSLRANYGYTF. CDR3 DNA: TGTGCCAGCAGCTTGCGTGCTAACTATGGCTACACCTTC. Full variable domain (outside the CDR3, taken from reference TRBV5-4 and TRBJ1-2): ETGVTQSPTHLIKTRGQQVTLRCSSQSGHNTVSWYQQALGQGPQFIFQYYREEENGRGNFPPRFSGLQFPNYSSELNVNALELDDSALYLCASSLRANYGYTFGSGTRLTVV.

Remarks on this clone: Other nucleotide sequences in the sample specify the same CDR3. The V gene is TRBV7-9, the J gene TRBJ2-1; the D gene could be TRBD1 or TRBD2 (6 bases each). The ends were cut back, 1 base at V and 3 bases at J, with 7 bases in the middle. The length of the CDR3 is 14 residues. From germline, CDR1 is SEHNR and CDR2 FQNEAQ (reference sequence). CDR3 protein: CASSLEGGYNEQFF. The CDR3 region has the DNA TGTGCCAGCAGCTTAGAGGGGGGCTACAATGAGCAGTTCTTC.

The gene calls are TRBV5-1 and TRBJ2-3; D not resolved. CDR3 length equals 14 residues. Germline-derived CDR1 and CDR2 are SGHRS and YFSETQ. Trimming shortened V by 3 bases and J by 2 bases, and 10 bases separated the two germline ends. The CDR3 DNA sequence: TGCGCCAGCAGCTCCTCGGAACTCACAGATACGCAGTATTTT. This gives the protein CASSSSELTDTQYF.

The J gene is TRBJ2-5, the V gene TRBV3-1 (or the pseudogene TRBV3-2); D call uncertain. The CDR3 runs to 15 residues. CDR1 and CDR2 (germline): LGHDT, YNNKEL (reference sequence). The ends were cut back, 0 bases at V and 5 bases at J, with 13 bases in the middle. The CDR3 DNA is TGTGCCAGCAGCCAAGATTCAGCTGGGCCTGAGACCCAGTACTTC. This sequence encodes CASSQDSAGPETQYF.

DNA for the CDR3: TGTGCCAGTAGTATGAACCCCGTTCTAGCGCGGTACGAGCAGTACTTC. Translating it yields CASSMNPVLARYEQYF. V usage is TRBV19 and J usage is TRBJ2-7; TRBD2 is a possible D gene (6 bases). The CDR3 has 16 residues. Trimming removed 3 bases at V and 4 bases at J, with 19 bases between. Germline V gene sequence: CDR1 LNHDA, CDR2 SQIVND (reference sequence).

The chain recombines TRBV24-1 with TRBJ2-1; 9 positions agree with TRBD1. V gave up 6 bases and J gave up 10 bases; unmatched junction bases: 9. The CDR3 covers 14 residues. Germline V gene sequence: CDR1 KGHDR, CDR2 SFDVKD. The CDR3 nucleotides read TGTGCCACCAGTCCCCGGGACAGGGTAAGGGAGCAGTTCTTC. It yields the protein CATSPRDRVREQFF.

The chain joins TRBV5-1 to TRBJ2-7, with TRBD1 matching over 9 bases. Per germline, CDR1 SGHRS and CDR2 YFSETQ. The junction had 7 bases not matched to a gene; V was cut back by 4 bases and J by 2 bases. The CDR3 totals 15 residues. The CDR3 DNA reads TGCGCCAGCAGCGCGGCGGACAGGGGAACCTACGAGCAGTACTTC. Residues: CASSAADRGTYEQYF.

V usage is TRBV5-1 and J usage is TRBJ2-1, with 8 bases that match TRBD1. V was pared by 8 bases and J by 3 bases, with 10 bases of the junction left unmatched. Germline CDR1 SGHRS, CDR2 YFSETQ. The length of the CDR3 is 15 residues. CDR3 in DNA: TGCGCCAGTAAGAATACAGGGGGATACTACAATGAGCAGTTCTTC. Amino acid sequence: CASKNTGGYYNEQFF. The full variable domain, with the rest looked up from reference TRBV5-1 and TRBJ2-1, is KAGVTQTPRYLIKTRGQQVTLSCSPISGHRSVSWYQQTPGQGLQFLFEYFSETQRNKGNFPGRFSGRQFSNSRSEMNVSTLELGDSALYLCASKNTGGYYNEQFFGPGTRLTVL.

This clone appeared once. The CDR3 sequence: CATSRDGLREQYF. The CDR3 DNA reads TGTGCCACCAGCAGAGATGGCCTGAGGGAGCAGTACTTC. The chain carries TRBV15 and TRBJ2-7; D gene uncertain. This CDR3 has 13 amino acids. V lost 0 bases, J lost 7 bases, and 10 bases lay in between. CDR1 is LNHNV and CDR2 is YYDKDF in the germline V gene (reference sequence).

The chain combines TRBV7-9 with TRBJ2-2; the match to TRBD1 covers 11 bases. The length of the CDR3 is 16 residues. With V trimmed by 5 bases and J by 2 bases, 4 bases remained unmatched. CDR1 and CDR2 (germline): SEHNR, FQNEAQ (reference sequence). The CDR3 sequence is CASSTRTGGNTGELFF. Written as DNA, the CDR3 is TGTGCCAGCAGCACTAGGACAGGGGGCAACACCGGGGAGCTGTTTTTT.

The count of this clone is one. The rearrangement uses TRBV3-1 (or the pseudogene TRBV3-2) and TRBJ1-5; possible D gene TRBD1, 6 bases. V was shortened by 4 bases and J by 7 bases, with 17 bases between the two germline ends. Germline CDR1 is LGHDT and CDR2 is YNNKEL (reference sequence). There are 15 residues in the CDR3. The CDR3 spells CASSPSGGRGQPQHF. The CDR3 coding sequence is TGTGCCAGCAGCCCCTCGGGGGGGCGAGGGCAGCCCCAGCATTTT.

CDR3 in DNA: TGTGCCACCAAGAGGACAGGGGATGGGGAGACCCAGTACTTC. Protein: CATKRTGDGETQYF. The rearrangement uses TRBV19 and TRBJ2-5; the match to TRBD1 covers 9 bases. The V gene's germline CDR1 is LNHDA and CDR2 SQIVND (reference sequence). V lost 10 bases and J lost 5; bases outside the gene matches: 11. The CDR3 runs 14 residues.

The chain has TRBV11-1 and TRBJ1-6, with unresolved D. Trimming removed 1 base at V and 11 bases at J, with 9 bases between. The CDR3 length is 13 residues. CDR1 and CDR2 (germline): SGHAT, FQDESV (reference sequence). The CDR3, as DNA: TGTGCCAGCAGCTTAGGCCCGGATGCACCCCTCCACTTT. This gives the protein CASSLGPDAPLHF.

This chain uses TRBV30 with TRBJ1-1, with a tentative D call TRBD1 (5 bases). Trimming removed 3 bases from V and 1 base from J, with 15 bases in between. The CDR3 loop spans 15 amino acids. Germline V gene sequence: CDR1 GTSNPN, CDR2 SVGIG (reference sequence). The CDR3 here is CAWRVGTARNTEAFF. CDR3 DNA: TGTGCCTGGAGGGTGGGGACCGCCCGGAACACTGAAGCTTTCTTT.